Listed below are T cell receptor beta chains from one sample, sequenced in a study of vaccination and CD4 T cells after COVID-19. These TCRs are of unknown antigen specificity. A single record per CDR3 protein comes from TCRdb applying MiXCR to the PCR reads. This table holds about 12,000 distinct CDR3 sequences, 20% to 25% found once. The sequenced sample was CD4+ T cells from blood, cultured in vitro, obtained before SARS-CoV-2 vaccination. Source of these receptors: a human donor who received a COVID-19 vaccine. The CDR3 runs from the conserved cysteine through the conserved F or W. A D gene is named only where the DNA matches it firmly. Where a row states a size, it is once, few, many or the class of an expanded clone; other rows omit it.

j_call | clone_size | v_call | d_call | cdr3_aa | cdr3_nt
TRBJ2-2 | few | TRBV20-1 | - | CSAPGTGELFF | TGCAGTGCCCCTGGTACCGGGGAGCTGTTTTTT
TRBJ2-5 | - | TRBV6-1 | - | CASSGWGTGSAETQYF | TGTGCCAGCTCGGGGTGGGGTACGGGGTCCGCGGAGACCCAGTACTTC
TRBJ2-7 | - | TRBV19 | TRBD1 | CASNTGVSYEQYF | TGTGCCAGTAATACAGGGGTCTCCTACGAGCAGTACTTC
TRBJ2-5 | - | TRBV14 | TRBD2 | CASSNLAGGTEYF | TGTGCCAGCAGTAATCTAGCGGGGGGCACGGAGTACTTC
TRBJ1-6 | - | TRBV20-1 | - | CSAREAAVRNSPLHF | TGCAGTGCTAGGGAGGCCGCAGTCAGAAATTCACCCCTCCACTTT
TRBJ2-5 | - | TRBV11-2 | TRBD2 | CASSPGTSGQETQYF | TGTGCCAGCAGCCCCGGGACTAGCGGCCAAGAGACCCAGTACTTC
TRBJ2-2 | - | TRBV5-1 | - | CASSLSPDTGELFF | TGCGCCAGCAGCTTGTCCCCGGACACCGGGGAGCTGTTTTTT
TRBJ2-7 | once | TRBV7-2 | TRBD1 | CASPRQGRREQYF | TGTGCAAGCCCAAGACAGGGGAGGCGCGAGCAGTACTTC
TRBJ2-7 | few | TRBV7-8 | - | CASSLSIAYEQYF | TGTGCCAGCAGCTTAAGTATAGCCTACGAGCAGTACTTC
TRBJ2-5 | few | TRBV7-9 | - | CASSLVKETQYF | TGTGCCAGCAGCTTAGTAAAAGAGACCCAGTACTTC
TRBJ1-6 | few | TRBV4-1 | - | CASSQGYTESSYNSPLHF | TGCGCCAGCAGCCAAGGGTACACAGAGAGCTCCTATAATTCACCCCTCCACTTT
TRBJ1-6 | few | TRBV6-2/TRBV6-3 | - | CASSRVEGYNSPLHF | TGTGCCAGCAGTAGGGTGGAGGGTTATAATTCACCCCTCCACTTT
TRBJ2-3 | - | TRBV5-6 | TRBD2 | CASSLWGGDTQYF | TGTGCCAGCAGCTTGTGGGGGGGGGATACGCAGTATTTT
TRBJ2-1 | - | TRBV30 | - | CAWSPFLNEQFF | TGTGCCTGGAGTCCCTTCCTGAATGAGCAGTTCTTC
TRBJ2-7 | - | TRBV20-1 | - | CSATNRDPYEQYF | TGCAGTGCTACCAACAGGGACCCCTACGAGCAGTACTTC
TRBJ1-1 | - | TRBV10-3 | - | CAIRMDGNTEAFF | TGTGCCATCAGGATGGACGGGAACACTGAAGCTTTCTTT
TRBJ2-1 | few | TRBV5-4 | - | CASRGEPMKLFNEQFF | TGTGCCAGCAGAGGGGAGCCGATGAAACTATTCAATGAGCAGTTCTTC
TRBJ1-2 | medium-sized | TRBV2 | TRBD1 | CASRGQDLGYTF | TGTGCCAGCAGGGGACAGGATCTTGGCTACACCTTC
TRBJ1-2 | medium-sized | TRBV27 | - | CASSLYPVSPQGHYGYTF | TGTGCCAGCAGTTTATACCCCGTCTCTCCACAGGGACACTATGGCTACACCTTC
TRBJ2-7 | - | TRBV5-8 | TRBD1 | CASSFARTGEQYF | TGTGCCAGCAGCTTTGCGCGGACAGGCGAGCAGTACTTC
TRBJ2-5 | few | TRBV7-3 | - | CASSPGRGETQYF | TGTGCCAGCAGCCCTGGGAGGGGGGAGACCCAGTACTTC
TRBJ1-1 | few | TRBV5-1 | - | CASKNPGQNTEAFF | TGCGCCAGTAAGAACCCAGGACAAAACACTGAAGCTTTCTTT